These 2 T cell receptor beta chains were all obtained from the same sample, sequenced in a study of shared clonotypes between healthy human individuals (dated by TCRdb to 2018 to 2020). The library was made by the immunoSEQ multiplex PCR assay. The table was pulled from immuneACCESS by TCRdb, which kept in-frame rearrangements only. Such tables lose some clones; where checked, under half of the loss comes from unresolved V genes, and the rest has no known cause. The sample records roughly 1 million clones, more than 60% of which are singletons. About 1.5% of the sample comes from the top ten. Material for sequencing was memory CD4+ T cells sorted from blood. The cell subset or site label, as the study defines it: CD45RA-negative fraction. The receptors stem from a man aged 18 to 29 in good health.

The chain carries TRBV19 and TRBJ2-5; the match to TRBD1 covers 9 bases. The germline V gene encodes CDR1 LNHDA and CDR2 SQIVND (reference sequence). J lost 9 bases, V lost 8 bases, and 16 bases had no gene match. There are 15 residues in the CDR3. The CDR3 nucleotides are TGTGCCAGTTCTCCCGGGACAGGGACAAAAGGGGCCCAGTACTTC. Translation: CASSPGTGTKGAQYF. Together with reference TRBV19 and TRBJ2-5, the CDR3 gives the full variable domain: DGGITQSPKYLFRKEGQNVTLSCEQNLNHDAMYWYRQDPGQGLRLIYYSQIVNDFQKGDIAEGYSVSREKKESFPLTVTSAQKNPTAFYLCASSPGTGTKGAQYFGPGTRLLVL.

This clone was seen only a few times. The DNA for the CDR3 is TGCAGCGTTGAAACCAGCGGGGGGGCAGATACGCAGTATTTT. Translating it yields CSVETSGGADTQYF. J is TRBJ2-3 and V is TRBV29-1; 10 nucleotides match TRBD2. V was pared by 2 bases and J by 4 bases, with 3 bases of the junction left unmatched. Per the germline V gene, CDR1 is SQVTM and CDR2 is ANQGSEA. The CDR3 has 14 residues.